This TCR beta chain is from a study of blood T cell repertoires in COVID-19. Across the whole study: The United States, Italy and Spain provided the acute and convalescent COVID-19 samples. Sources were T cells, B-cell-depleted T cells, or PBMCs; the material itself was cDNA or gDNA.

As originally analysed: Amplification with reference gene primers provided the estimates of nucleated cell counts. The protocol was immunoSEQ multiplex PCR, while the TCRdb copy is restricted to in-frame clones and leaves out a portion. V and J calls and clone size are as listed in that table; D and trimming were resolved from the DNA. Of approximately 50,000 clones listed, approximately 86% were seen once; the top ten hold around 3.2%. The TCR comes from a woman older than 75 with acute or convalescent COVID-19. What was sequenced was peripheral blood.

CDR3 region: CASGRGNNQPQHF. The CDR3 region has the DNA TGTGCAAGTGGCAGGGGTAACAATCAGCCCCAGCATTTT. The V call is TRBV19, the J call TRBJ1-5, with TRBD1 as a possible D gene (6 bases). Germline-derived CDR1 and CDR2 are LNHDA and SQIVND (reference sequence). The CDR3 runs to 13 residues.